One and the same sample provided the 18 T cell receptor beta chains below, sequenced in a study of cytomegalovirus exposure and HLA in healthy donors. The table came from immunoSEQ multiplex PCR; TCRdb's copy has only in-frame clones and leaves some out. The repertoire has 130,000 or so clones, about 91% of them found once; the top ten carry over 1%. Sequencing was done on a sample of PBMCs. The source of these receptors is a woman under 30 in good health and CMV-seronegative.

The CDR3 reads CASSSRGDTQYF. In DNA, the CDR3 is TGTGCCAGCAGTTCGCGGGGAGATACGCAGTATTTT. The chain couples TRBV27 to TRBJ2-3, with a weak D call TRBD2 (6 bases). V lost 4 bases and J lost 5, with 7 bases in between. The CDR3 has 12 residues. The V gene's germline CDR1 is MNHEY and CDR2 SMNVEV (reference sequence).

In its sample, this clone was seen a few times. The J gene is TRBJ1-4, the V gene TRBV11-3; D remains ambiguous. The CDR3 runs to 14 residues. Germline loops: CDR1 SGHNT, CDR2 YENEEA. Trimming took off 5 bases at V and 3 bases at J, with 10 bases between the two ends. The CDR3 coding sequence is TGTGCCAGCAGCCCGCCTACGGCTAATGAAAAACTGTTTTTT. Residues: CASSPPTANEKLFF.

V is TRBV5-4 and J is TRBJ2-6; 8 bases match TRBD2. The germline CDR1 and CDR2 sequences are SGHNT and YYREEE (reference sequence). Unmatched junction bases numbered 8, after V lost 0 bases and J lost 6 bases. CDR3 length: 17 residues. CDR3 loop: CASSLAAGGPAANVLTF. CDR3 DNA: TGTGCCAGCAGCTTGGCGGCGGGGGGCCCCGCGGCCAACGTCCTGACTTTC.

This clone occurred once. The V and J genes are TRBV4-1 and TRBJ1-1; D gene unclear. This CDR3 has 17 amino acids. Germline CDR1 and CDR2: MGHRA and YSYEKL. Trimming pared 0 bases from V and 0 bases from J, leaving 14 bases between. CDR3 sequence reads: CASSQDRETNMNTEAFF. The CDR3 bases are TGCGCCAGCAGCCAAGACCGGGAAACTAACATGAACACTGAAGCTTTCTTT.

Turning to this clone: Within the sample, other DNA sequences also encode this same CDR3. The chain links TRBV6-1 to TRBJ2-7; D perhaps matches TRBD1 (5 bases). Trimming left V 2 bases short and J 0 bases short, with 8 bases between. The CDR3 loop spans 14 amino acids. Germline values: CDR1 MNHNS, CDR2 SASEGT. In DNA, the CDR3 is TGTGCCAGCAGTGAACAGGGCGCCTCCTACGAGCAGTACTTC. It translates to CASSEQGASYEQYF.

This chain connects TRBV11-3 to TRBJ2-2, with D possibly matching TRBD2 (6 bases). The V gene lost 4 bases and the J gene lost 4 bases, with 22 bases spanning the gap. Germline V CDR1 and CDR2: SGHNT, YENEEA. This CDR3 contains 18 residues. CDR3 bases: TGTGCCAGCAGCTCCAGAGTCCTGGGTAGCGGAAGCACCGGGGAGCTGTTTTTT. Protein: CASSSRVLGSGSTGELFF.

The chain has TRBV7-9 and TRBJ2-2; D not certain. The CDR3 is 14 residues long. Between the trimmed V and J ends, which lost 2 bases and 2 bases, there was a span of 6 bases. The germline V gene encodes CDR1 SEHNR and CDR2 FQNEAQ (reference sequence). The CDR3 spells CASSLPPNTGELFF. The CDR3 DNA is TGTGCCAGCAGCTTACCCCCAAACACCGGGGAGCTGTTTTTT.

The chain has TRBV7-6 and TRBJ2-7; D perhaps matches TRBD2 (5 bases). Trimming removed 5 bases from V and 1 base from J, with 18 bases in between. The germline V gene has CDR1 SGHVS and CDR2 FNYEAQ. The CDR3 is made up of 16 amino acids. Here the CDR3 reads CASSQSRSEDSYEQYF. The CDR3, as DNA: TGTGCCAGCAGCCAAAGCCGGTCGGAGGATTCCTACGAGCAGTACTTC.

The V and J genes are TRBV29-1 and TRBJ1-1; possibly TRBD1 for D (5 bases). This CDR3 region has 15 residues. Trimming stripped 4 bases from V and 4 bases from J, with 19 bases between. The germline CDR1 and CDR2 sequences are SQVTM and ANQGSEA. The CDR3 sequence: CSVAGAVDKSTEAFF. CDR3 nucleotides: TGCAGCGTTGCTGGGGCTGTCGATAAAAGCACTGAAGCTTTCTTT.

The genes are TRBV14 and TRBJ2-2, with a tentative D call TRBD1 (5 bases). Germline V gene sequence: CDR1 SGHDN, CDR2 FVKESK. The V gene lost 5 bases and the J gene lost 7 bases, with 11 bases spanning the gap. The CDR3 extends over 13 amino acids. CDR3 in DNA: TGTGCCAGCAGCTCTCAGGGAAGCGGGGAGCTGTTTTTT. This gives the protein CASSSQGSGELFF.

The chain carries TRBV7-8 and TRBJ1-2; 9 positions match TRBD1. The J segment lost 6 bases and the V segment lost 2 bases, leaving 4 bases of the junction unmatched. This CDR3 spans 14 amino acids. Germline CDR1 SGHVS, CDR2 FQNEAQ. The CDR3 sequence is CASSLRRQGDGYTF. DNA for the CDR3: TGTGCCAGCAGCTTAAGGAGACAGGGGGATGGCTACACCTTC.

The V call is TRBV9, the J call TRBJ2-5; TRBD2 might be the D (6 bases). The CDR3 extends over 16 amino acids. V lost 4 bases and J lost 7, with 23 bases in between. In germline, CDR1 is SGDLS, CDR2 YYNGEE. The CDR3 DNA is TGTGCCAGCAGCTACGAAGTCGGGGGTTACCTGGGGACCCAGTACTTC. Translating gives CASSYEVGGYLGTQYF. Based on the CDR3 plus reference TRBV9 and TRBJ2-5, the full variable domain is DSGVTQTPKHLITATGQRVTLRCSPRSGDLSVYWYQQSLDQGLQFLIQYYNGEERAKGNILERFSAQQFPDLHSELNLSSLELGDSALYFCASSYEVGGYLGTQYFGPGTRLLVL.

The chain uses TRBV9 and TRBJ2-1, with D unresolved. Deletions cut 0 bases from V and 9 bases from J, with 13 bases between. Per germline, CDR1 SGDLS and CDR2 YYNGEE. This CDR3 region has 14 residues. The CDR3, as DNA: TGTGCCAGCAGCGTAGGTGGAGCCGGTGGTGAGCAGTTCTTC. As protein: CASSVGGAGGEQFF.

The chain is built from TRBV9 and TRBJ2-3; 7 bases map to TRBD2. Germline V lookup: CDR1 SGDLS, CDR2 YYNGEE. V lost 6 bases, J lost 5 bases, and 9 bases stayed unmatched. This CDR3 is 14 amino acids long. This CDR3 is CASTPGGGGDTQYF. The CDR3 DNA sequence: TGTGCCAGCACCCCCGGTGGGGGGGGAGATACGCAGTATTTT.

This chain links TRBV20-1 with TRBJ2-1; D call uncertain. This CDR3 is 11 amino acids long. Germline values: CDR1 DFQATT, CDR2 SNEGSKA (reference sequence). The CDR3 sequence: CGSPSRNEQFF. CDR3 nucleotides: TGCGGTAGTCCGTCCCGCAATGAGCAGTTCTTC.

This chain joins TRBV9 and TRBJ1-6; no firm D call. V lost 4 bases and J 9 bases, leaving 17 bases between the germline ends. CDR1 SGDLS and CDR2 YYNGEE come from the germline V gene. The CDR3 runs 15 residues. Here the CDR3 reads CASSHGEGEGSPLHF. Here the CDR3 DNA reads TGTGCCAGCAGCCACGGGGAGGGAGAGGGTTCACCCCTCCACTTT.

The rearrangement joins TRBV6-5 to TRBJ2-3; possibly TRBD2 for D (5 bases). CDR1 is MNHEY and CDR2 is SVGAGI in the germline V gene. CDR3 size: 15 residues. V lost 6 bases and J lost 2, with 15 bases in between. The CDR3 coding sequence is TGTGCCAGCAGGCCGACTATTACGGTCACAGATACGCAGTATTTT. Its translation: CASRPTITVTDTQYF.

This clone was detected once. The chain recombines TRBV19 with TRBJ2-7, with 7 bases fitting TRBD2. The V gene's germline CDR1 is LNHDA and CDR2 SQIVND (reference sequence). The J segment lost 3 bases and the V segment lost 8 bases, leaving 1 base of the junction unmatched. This CDR3 is 11 amino acids long. CDR3 region: CASSGGYEQYF. CDR3 bases: TGTGCCAGTTCGGGGGGCTACGAGCAGTACTTC.